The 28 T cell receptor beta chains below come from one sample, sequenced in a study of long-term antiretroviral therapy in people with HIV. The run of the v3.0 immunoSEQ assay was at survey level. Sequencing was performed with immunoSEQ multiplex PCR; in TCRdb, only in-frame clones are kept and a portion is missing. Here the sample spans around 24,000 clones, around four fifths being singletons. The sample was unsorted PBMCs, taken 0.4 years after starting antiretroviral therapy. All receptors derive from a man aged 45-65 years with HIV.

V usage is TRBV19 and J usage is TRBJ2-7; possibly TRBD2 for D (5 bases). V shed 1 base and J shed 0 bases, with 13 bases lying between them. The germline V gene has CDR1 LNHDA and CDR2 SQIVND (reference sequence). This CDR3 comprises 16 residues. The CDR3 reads CASSIGGPASSYEQYF. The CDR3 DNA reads TGTGCCAGTAGTATAGGAGGGCCAGCAAGCTCCTACGAGCAGTACTTC.

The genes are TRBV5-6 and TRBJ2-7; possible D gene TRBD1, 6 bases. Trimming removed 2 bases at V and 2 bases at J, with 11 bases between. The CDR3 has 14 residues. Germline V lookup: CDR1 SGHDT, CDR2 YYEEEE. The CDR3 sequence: CASSFLTGTYEQYF. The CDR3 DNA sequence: TGTGCCAGCAGCTTCCTTACAGGGACCTACGAGCAGTACTTC.

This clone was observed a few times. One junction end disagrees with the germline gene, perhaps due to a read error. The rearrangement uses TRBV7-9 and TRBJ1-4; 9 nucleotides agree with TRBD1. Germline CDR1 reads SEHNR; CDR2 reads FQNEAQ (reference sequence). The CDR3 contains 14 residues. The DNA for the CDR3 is TGTGCCAGCAGCCTAGCCGGACAGGGGGAAAAACTGTTTTTT. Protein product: CASSLAGQGEKLFF.

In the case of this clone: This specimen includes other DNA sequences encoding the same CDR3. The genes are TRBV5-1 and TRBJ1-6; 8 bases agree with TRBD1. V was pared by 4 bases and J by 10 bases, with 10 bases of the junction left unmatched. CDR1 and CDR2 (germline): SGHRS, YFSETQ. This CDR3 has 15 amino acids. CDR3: CASSNTPGQGSPLHF. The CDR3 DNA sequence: TGCGCCAGCAGCAATACACCAGGACAGGGATCACCCCTCCACTTT.

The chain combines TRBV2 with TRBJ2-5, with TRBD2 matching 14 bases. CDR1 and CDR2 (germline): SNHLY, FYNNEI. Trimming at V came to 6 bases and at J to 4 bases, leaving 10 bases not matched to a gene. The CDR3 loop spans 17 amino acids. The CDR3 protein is CASRDRLAGGPGETQYF. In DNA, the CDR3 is TGTGCCAGCAGAGATCGACTAGCGGGGGGGCCCGGAGAGACCCAGTACTTC.

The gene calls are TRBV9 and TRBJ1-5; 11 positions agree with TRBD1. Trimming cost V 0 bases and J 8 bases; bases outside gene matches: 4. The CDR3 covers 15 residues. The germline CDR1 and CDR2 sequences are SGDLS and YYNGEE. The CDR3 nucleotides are TGTGCCAGCAGCGTAGACGGGACAGGGGGGGAGCCCCAGCATTTT. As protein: CASSVDGTGGEPQHF.

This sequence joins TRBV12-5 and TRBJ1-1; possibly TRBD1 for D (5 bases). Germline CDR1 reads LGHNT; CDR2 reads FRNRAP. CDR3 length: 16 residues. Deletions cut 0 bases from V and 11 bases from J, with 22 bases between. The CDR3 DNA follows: TGTGCTAGTGGTTTGGTGACGGGCCGGGAGGGGTTCAGCGCTTTCTTT. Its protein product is CASGLVTGREGFSAFF. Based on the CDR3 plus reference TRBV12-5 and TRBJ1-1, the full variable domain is DARVTQTPRHKVTEMGQEVTMRCQPILGHNTVFWYRQTMMQGLELLAYFRNRAPLDDSGMPKDRFSAEMPDATLATLKIQPSEPRDSAVYFCASGLVTGREGFSAFFGQGTRLTVV.

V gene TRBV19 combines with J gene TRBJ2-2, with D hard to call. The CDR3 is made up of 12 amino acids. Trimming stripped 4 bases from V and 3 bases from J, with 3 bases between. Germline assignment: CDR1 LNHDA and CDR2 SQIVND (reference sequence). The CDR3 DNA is TGTGCCAGTAGTACGGACACCGGGGAGCTGTTTTTT. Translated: CASSTDTGELFF.

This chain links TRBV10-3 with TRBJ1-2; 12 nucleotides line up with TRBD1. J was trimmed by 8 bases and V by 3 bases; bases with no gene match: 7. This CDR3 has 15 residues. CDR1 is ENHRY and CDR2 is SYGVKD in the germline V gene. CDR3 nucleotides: TGTGCCATCAGTGAAACGGGACAGGGGGCTGTGGGCTACACCTTC. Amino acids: CAISETGQGAVGYTF.

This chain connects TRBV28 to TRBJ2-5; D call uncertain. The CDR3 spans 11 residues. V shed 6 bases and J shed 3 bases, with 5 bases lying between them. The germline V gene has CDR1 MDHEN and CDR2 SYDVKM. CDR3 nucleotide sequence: TGTGCCAGCAGCTTGGAAGAGACCCAGTACTTC. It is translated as CASSLEETQYF.

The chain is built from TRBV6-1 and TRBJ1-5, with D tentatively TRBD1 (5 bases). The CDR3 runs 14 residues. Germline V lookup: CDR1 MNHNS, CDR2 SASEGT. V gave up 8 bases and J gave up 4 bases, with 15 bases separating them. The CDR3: CASVGGGNNQPQHF. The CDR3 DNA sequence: TGTGCCAGCGTGGGGGGGGGTAATAATCAGCCCCAGCATTTT.

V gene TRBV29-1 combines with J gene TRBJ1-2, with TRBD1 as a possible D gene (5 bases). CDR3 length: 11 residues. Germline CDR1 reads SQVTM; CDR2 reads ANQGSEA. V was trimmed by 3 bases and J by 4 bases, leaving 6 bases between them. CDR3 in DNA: TGCAGCGTTGACGGGGCCTATGGCTACACCTTC. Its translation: CSVDGAYGYTF.

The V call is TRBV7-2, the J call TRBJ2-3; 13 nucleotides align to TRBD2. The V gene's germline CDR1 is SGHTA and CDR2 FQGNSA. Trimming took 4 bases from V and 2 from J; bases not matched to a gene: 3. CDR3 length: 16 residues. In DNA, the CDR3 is TGTGCCAGCAGCTCGGGACTAGCGGGGACCACAGATACGCAGTATTTT. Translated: CASSSGLAGTTDTQYF.

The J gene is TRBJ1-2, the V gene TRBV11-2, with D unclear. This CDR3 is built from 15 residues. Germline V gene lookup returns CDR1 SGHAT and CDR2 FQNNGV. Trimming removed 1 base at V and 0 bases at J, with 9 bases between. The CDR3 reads CASSLGRATNYGYTF. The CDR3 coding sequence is TGTGCCAGCAGCTTAGGGAGGGCTACTAACTATGGCTACACCTTC. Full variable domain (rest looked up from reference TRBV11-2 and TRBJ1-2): EAGVAQSPRYKIIEKRQSVAFWCNPISGHATLYWYQQILGQGPKLLIQFQNNGVVDDSQLPKDRFSAERLKGVDSTLKIQPAKLEDSAVYLCASSLGRATNYGYTFGSGTRLTVV.

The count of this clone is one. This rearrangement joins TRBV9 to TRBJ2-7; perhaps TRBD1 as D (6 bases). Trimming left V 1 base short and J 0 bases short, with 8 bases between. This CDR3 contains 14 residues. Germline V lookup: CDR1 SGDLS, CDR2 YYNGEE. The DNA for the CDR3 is TGTGCCAGCAGCGTACAGGGGAGCTCCTACGAGCAGTACTTC. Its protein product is CASSVQGSSYEQYF.

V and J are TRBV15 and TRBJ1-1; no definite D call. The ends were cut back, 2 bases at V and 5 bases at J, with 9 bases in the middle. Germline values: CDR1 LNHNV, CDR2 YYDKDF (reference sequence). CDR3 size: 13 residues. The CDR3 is CATSRKERTEAFF. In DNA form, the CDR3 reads TGTGCCACCAGCAGAAAGGAACGGACTGAAGCTTTCTTT.

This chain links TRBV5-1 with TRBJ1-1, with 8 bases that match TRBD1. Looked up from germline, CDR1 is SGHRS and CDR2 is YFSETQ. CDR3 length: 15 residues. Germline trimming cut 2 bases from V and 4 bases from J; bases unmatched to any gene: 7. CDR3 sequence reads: CASSFRTGKATEAFF. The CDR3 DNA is TGCGCCAGCAGCTTCCGGACAGGGAAGGCCACTGAAGCTTTCTTT.

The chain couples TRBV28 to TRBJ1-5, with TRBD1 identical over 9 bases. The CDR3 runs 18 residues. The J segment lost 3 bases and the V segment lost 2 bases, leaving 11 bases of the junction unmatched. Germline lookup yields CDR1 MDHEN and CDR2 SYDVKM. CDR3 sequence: CASSLAQLGTGYNQPQHF. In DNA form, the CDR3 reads TGTGCCAGCAGTTTAGCCCAACTAGGGACAGGGTACAATCAGCCCCAGCATTTT. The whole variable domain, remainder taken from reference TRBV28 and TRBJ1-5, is DVKVTQSSRYLVKRTGEKVFLECVQDMDHENMFWYRQDPGLGLRLIYFSYDVKMKEKGDIPEGYSVSREKKERFSLILESASTNQTSMYLCASSLAQLGTGYNQPQHFGDGTRLSIL.

The CDR3 nucleotides are TGCGCCAGCAGCCCGGGACCGGGGCCACTTAGTAATGAAAAACTGTTTTTT. This gives the protein CASSPGPGPLSNEKLFF. The rearrangement links TRBV5-1 to TRBJ1-4, with a possible D match to TRBD1 (5 bases). V was shortened by 4 bases and J by 4 bases, with 20 bases between the two germline ends. Germline CDR1 is SGHRS and CDR2 is YFSETQ. This CDR3 has 17 amino acids.

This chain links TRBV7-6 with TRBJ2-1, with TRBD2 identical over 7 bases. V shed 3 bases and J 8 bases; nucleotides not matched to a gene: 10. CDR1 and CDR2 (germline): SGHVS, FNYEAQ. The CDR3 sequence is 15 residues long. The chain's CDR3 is CASSFATRGDDEQFF. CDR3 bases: TGTGCCAGCAGCTTCGCCACCCGGGGGGACGATGAGCAGTTCTTC.

CDR3 nucleotides: TGTGCCAGCAGCGTGGGACAGCTTAGTAAGCCCGGGGAGCTGTTTTTT. This codes for CASSVGQLSKPGELFF. J is TRBJ2-2 and V is TRBV13; TRBD1 matches at 7 bases. Per the germline V gene, CDR1 is PRHDT and CDR2 is FYEKMQ (reference sequence). V gave up 5 bases and J gave up 6 bases; unmatched junction bases: 12. The length of the CDR3 is 16 residues.

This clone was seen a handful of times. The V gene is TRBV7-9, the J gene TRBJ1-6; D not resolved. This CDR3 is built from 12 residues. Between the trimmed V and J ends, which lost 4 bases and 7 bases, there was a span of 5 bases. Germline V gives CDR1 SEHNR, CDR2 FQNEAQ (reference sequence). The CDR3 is CASSSLNSPLHF. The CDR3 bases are TGTGCCAGCAGCTCCCTCAATTCACCCCTCCACTTT. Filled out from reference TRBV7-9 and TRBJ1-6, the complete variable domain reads DTGVSQNPRHKITKRGQNVTFRCDPISEHNRLYWYRQTLGQGPEFLTYFQNEAQLEKSRLLSDRFSAERPKGSFSTLEIQRTEQGDSAMYLCASSSLNSPLHFGNGTRLTVT.

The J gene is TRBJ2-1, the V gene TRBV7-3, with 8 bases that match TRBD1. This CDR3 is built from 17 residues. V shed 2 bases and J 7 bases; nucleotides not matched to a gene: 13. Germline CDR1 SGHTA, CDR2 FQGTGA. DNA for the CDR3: TGTGCCAGCAGCTTAGCTGTCGGACAGGGCTCGAGGAATGAGCAGTTCTTC. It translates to CASSLAVGQGSRNEQFF.

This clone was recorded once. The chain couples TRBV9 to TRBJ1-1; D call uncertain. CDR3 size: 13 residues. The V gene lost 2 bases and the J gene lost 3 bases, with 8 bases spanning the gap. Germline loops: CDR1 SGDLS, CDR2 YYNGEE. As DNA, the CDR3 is TGTGCCAGCAGCGTGGCGGGGTACACTGAAGCTTTCTTT. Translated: CASSVAGYTEAFF. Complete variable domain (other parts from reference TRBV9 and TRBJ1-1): DSGVTQTPKHLITATGQRVTLRCSPRSGDLSVYWYQQSLDQGLQFLIQYYNGEERAKGNILERFSAQQFPDLHSELNLSSLELGDSALYFCASSVAGYTEAFFGQGTRLTVV.

CDR3 protein: CASSARTSGGSYNEQFF. DNA of the CDR3: TGCGCCAGCAGCGCACGGACTAGCGGGGGATCCTACAATGAGCAGTTCTTC. V is TRBV5-1 and J is TRBJ2-1; 13 bases align to TRBD2. CDR1 and CDR2 (germline): SGHRS, YFSETQ. The CDR3 has 17 amino acids. The junction had 5 bases not matched to a gene; V was cut back by 4 bases and J by 1 base.

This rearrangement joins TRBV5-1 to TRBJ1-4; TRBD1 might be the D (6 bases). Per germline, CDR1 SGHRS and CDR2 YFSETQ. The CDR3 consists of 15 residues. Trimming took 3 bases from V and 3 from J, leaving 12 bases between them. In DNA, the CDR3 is TGCGCCAGCAGCTCGGCAGGACAGCCTAATGAAAAACTGTTTTTT. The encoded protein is CASSSAGQPNEKLFF.

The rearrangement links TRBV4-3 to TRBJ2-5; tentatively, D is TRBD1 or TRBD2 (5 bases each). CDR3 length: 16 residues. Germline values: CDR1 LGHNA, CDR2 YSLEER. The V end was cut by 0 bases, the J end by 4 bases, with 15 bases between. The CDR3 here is CASSQEWGTGSETQYF. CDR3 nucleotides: TGCGCCAGCAGCCAAGAGTGGGGGACCGGTTCAGAGACCCAGTACTTC.

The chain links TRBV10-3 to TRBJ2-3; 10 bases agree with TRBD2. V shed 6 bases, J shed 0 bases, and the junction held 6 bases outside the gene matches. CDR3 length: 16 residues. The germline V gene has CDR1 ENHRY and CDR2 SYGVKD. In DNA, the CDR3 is TGTGCCATCAGCAGCGGGGGGGCCTTGAGCACAGATACGCAGTATTTT. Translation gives CAISSGGALSTDTQYF.